Detailed here is one T cell receptor beta chain. Authors' methods: Nucleated cell number was recorded as an estimate derived from reference gene primer amplification. The method was immunoSEQ multiplex PCR; TCRdb's version includes in-frame clones alone and lacks a portion of them. Clonal size and the V and J genes are those of that table, whereas D and trimming came from the DNA. The table includes 300,000 to 450,000 clones, more than 75% detected once. The data stem from a study of blood T cell repertoires in COVID-19. Overall study context: The cDNA or gDNA used as material had been derived from T cells, B-cell-depleted T cells, or PBMCs.

The CDR3 is 15 residues long. V was clipped by 4 bases and J by 2 bases, with 10 bases between them. Germline CDR1 reads SGHNT; CDR2 reads YYREEE (reference sequence). Seattle patients were enrolled while actively infected and followed longitudinally. The sample was peripheral blood. The chain carries TRBV5-4 and TRBJ1-6, with D unclear. The origin of this receptor is a woman in her thirties with COVID-19, enrolled during active disease. CDR3 nucleotide sequence: TGTGCCAGCAGCATCACGGGGACCTATAATTCACCCCTCCACTTT. It specifies CASSITGTYNSPLHF.